This TCR beta chain was retrieved from a study of control samples from healthy donors and cancer patients (dated by TCRdb to 2020 to 2022). The CDR3 contains 17 residues, cysteine and phenylalanine counted. Of all the DNA, just the CDR3 is kept, 51 bases in frame from base 1. V is clipped by 3 bases and J by 0 bases, and the sequence between their germline boundaries is 18 bases long. Via the germline V gene (reference sequence), CDR1 is SGHKS and CDR2 YYEKEE. The library was prepared using the immunoSEQ multiplex PCR assay. The clones in this table, taken by TCRdb from immuneACCESS, are in-frame only. Not every clone is retained; where verified, under half of the shortfall comes from an unresolved V gene, and the cause of the rest is unknown. The sample includes 51,000 or so clones, with 80% observed a single time. The top ten hold over 9% of the sample. Concerning this clone: No antigen is known for it. No base quality values were provided; no much bigger clone lies one nucleotide off.

The specimen sequenced was blood. The TCR comes from a man aged 70-80 years in good health. Recombination joined TRBV5-5 with TRBJ1-2, with TRBD1 perhaps the D gene, on 5 matching bases. The CDR3 protein: CASSSRTLSLSNYGYTF. The DNA sequence reads TGTGCCAGCAGCTCCCGGACACTATCCTTATCTAACTATGGCTACACCTTC.